This entry concerns a single T cell receptor beta chain. Its matching antigen is unknown. CD8 cells classed as naive were CD45RO-negative and positively selected for CCR7, excluding terminally differentiated effector memory CD45RA+ cells. Germline V gene lookup returns CDR1 MGHDK and CDR2 SYGVNS. V lost 1 base, J lost 5 bases, and 3 bases stayed unmatched. This CDR3 has 15 amino acids. The data derive from a study of shared clonotypes between healthy human individuals. About the study: Serving as donors were two women and a few men, whose ages spanned 18 to 49.

Study outcomes and limitations: Investigators collected only blood, and repertoires in tissues likely differ. Having only a few donors restricted how much genetic and exposure-history diversity was captured.

Per the authors' pipeline: ImmunoSEQ output held junction-only sequences without quality scores, so filtering differed. Repertoires were generated with immunoSEQ multiplex PCR, while TCRdb's copy carries only in-frame clones and drops some. That table furnishes V, J and clone size, whereas the DNA furnished D and trimming. The data show about 1,900,000 clones, just under 95% seen once. Sequenced sample: naive CD8+ T cells sorted from blood. The clonotype was recovered from a man aged 18 to 30 in good health. The chain couples TRBV25-1 to TRBJ2-2, with 8 bases lining up with TRBD2. In DNA, the CDR3 is TGTGCCAGCAGTGAATCGTCTAGCGGGACCGGGGAGCTGTTTTTT. Amino acid sequence: CASSESSSGTGELFF.